Following are 23 T cell receptor beta chains from one sample sequenced in a study of blood T cell repertoires in COVID-19. Measured with immunoSEQ multiplex PCR; TCRdb has only the in-frame clones, and not every one. The sample contains 150,000 to 200,000 clones, roughly 80% of which appear only once. Sequenced: peripheral blood. These TCRs come from a man aged 60 to 69 with active or convalescent COVID-19.

The rearrangement uses TRBV7-3 and TRBJ2-5, with D possibly matching TRBD1 (7 bases). Trimming removed 5 bases from V and 5 bases from J, with 12 bases in between. Germline values: CDR1 SGHTA, CDR2 FQGTGA. CDR3 length: 13 amino acids. The CDR3 DNA sequence: TGTGCCAGCAGCCCGACAGGGAGGGAGACCCAGTACTTC. Translated, it gives CASSPTGRETQYF.

This sequence joins TRBV18 and TRBJ2-7; 7 bases align to TRBD2. The CDR3 spans 15 residues. Germline CDR1 reads KGHSH; CDR2 reads LQKENI. J lost 6 bases, V lost 3 bases, and 11 bases had no gene match. CDR3 amino acids: CASSPVGGRATEQYF. In DNA form, the CDR3 reads TGTGCCAGCTCACCGGTGGGGGGGAGGGCCACCGAGCAGTACTTC.

The rearrangement uses TRBV4-1 and TRBJ1-5; 7 bases are a match to TRBD1. The germline CDR1 and CDR2 sequences are MGHRA and YSYEKL. J was trimmed by 4 bases and V by 4 bases; bases with no gene match: 10. This CDR3 contains 16 residues. The CDR3 loop reads CASSRVPGGPNQPQHF. CDR3 bases: TGCGCCAGCAGCCGAGTCCCAGGGGGACCAAATCAGCCCCAGCATTTT.

The chain links TRBV7-8 to TRBJ2-1; 16 bases are a match to TRBD2. Germline V CDR1 and CDR2: SGHVS, FQNEAQ. J lost 8 bases, V lost 5 bases, and 9 bases had no gene match. This CDR3 spans 17 amino acids. The CDR3, as DNA: TGTGCCAGCAGCACGGGACTAGCGGGAGGGAGTTTCGATGAGCAGTTCTTC. Translated, it gives CASSTGLAGGSFDEQFF.

The V gene is TRBV4-2, the J gene TRBJ2-3; possible D gene TRBD1, 5 bases. This CDR3 comprises 14 residues. The V gene's germline CDR1 is LGHNA and CDR2 YNFKEQ. With 0 bases removed from V and 10 bases from J, the gap between germline ends came to 14 bases. CDR3 DNA sequence: TGTGCCAGCAGCCAAGATTTGATGGGCAGGGCGCAGTATTTT. It specifies CASSQDLMGRAQYF.

V gene TRBV5-4 combines with J gene TRBJ2-3; 11 nucleotides align to TRBD2. Per the germline V gene, CDR1 is SGHNT and CDR2 is YYREEE (reference sequence). With 0 bases clipped from V and 6 bases from J, the junction kept 6 bases outside the gene matches. There are 16 residues in the CDR3. CDR3 in amino acids: CASSLGLAGLRDTQYF. The CDR3 DNA reads as TGTGCCAGCAGCTTGGGACTAGCGGGACTGCGTGATACGCAGTATTTT. Drawing the rest from reference TRBV5-4 and TRBJ2-3, the complete variable domain is ETGVTQSPTHLIKTRGQQVTLRCSSQSGHNTVSWYQQALGQGPQFIFQYYREEENGRGNFPPRFSGLQFPNYSSELNVNALELDDSALYLCASSLGLAGLRDTQYFGPGTRLTVL.

This chain links TRBV7-6 with TRBJ2-7, with TRBD1 as a possible D gene (5 bases). CDR1 and CDR2 from the germline V gene are SGHVS and FNYEAQ. The length of the CDR3 is 15 residues. Trimming left V 2 bases short and J 2 bases short, with 13 bases between. CDR3 sequence reads: CASSLSEQDAYEQYF. As DNA, the CDR3 is TGTGCCAGCAGCTTATCCGAACAGGACGCCTACGAGCAGTACTTC.

The gene calls are TRBV5-4 and TRBJ2-4; 7 bases are shared with TRBD2. Unmatched junction bases numbered 7, after V lost 4 bases and J lost 9 bases. The CDR3 is 13 residues long. Germline-derived CDR1 and CDR2 are SGHNT and YYREEE (reference sequence). The CDR3 coding sequence is TGTGCCAGCAGCCTCAGCGGGGTCGGCATTCAGTACTTC. Its protein is CASSLSGVGIQYF.

Of note for this clone: In the same sample, other DNA sequences code for this CDR3. Here the CDR3 DNA reads TGTGCCAGCAGCCGGGACAGTAGCTCCTACGAGCAGTACTTC. Amino acid sequence: CASSRDSSSYEQYF. The chain has TRBV7-2 and TRBJ2-7, with 7 bases that match TRBD1. V lost 5 bases to trimming and J lost 0 bases; unmatched junction nucleotides: 4. Germline V gene data show CDR1 as SGHTA and CDR2 as FQGNSA. This CDR3 region has 14 residues.

V gene TRBV28 combines with J gene TRBJ2-3; D call uncertain. CDR3 length: 15 residues. Germline CDR1 is MDHEN and CDR2 is SYDVKM. Trimming left V 5 bases short and J 1 base short, with 13 bases between. CDR3 protein: CASSPPGQGTDTQYF. As DNA, the CDR3 is TGTGCCAGCAGTCCCCCTGGGCAGGGCACAGATACGCAGTATTTT. The whole variable domain, remainder taken from reference TRBV28 and TRBJ2-3, is DVKVTQSSRYLVKRTGEKVFLECVQDMDHENMFWYRQDPGLGLRLIYFSYDVKMKEKGDIPEGYSVSREKKERFSLILESASTNQTSMYLCASSPPGQGTDTQYFGPGTRLTVL.

The CDR3 protein is CASSLQGMSYEQYF. The CDR3, as DNA: TGTGCCAGTAGCCTACAGGGAATGAGCTACGAGCAGTACTTC. V gene TRBV19 combines with J gene TRBJ2-7, with D possibly being TRBD1 (6 bases). The CDR3 consists of 14 residues. Trimming cost V 6 bases and J 3 bases, with 15 bases left between them. Germline loops: CDR1 LNHDA, CDR2 SQIVND (reference sequence).

The chain has TRBV10-3 and TRBJ2-3, with D uncertain. V shed 2 bases and J shed 6 bases, with 6 bases lying between them. The CDR3 loop spans 12 amino acids. Per the germline V gene, CDR1 is ENHRY and CDR2 is SYGVKD. CDR3 residues: CAISEGPDTQYF. CDR3 nucleotide sequence: TGTGCCATCAGTGAGGGGCCGGATACGCAGTATTTT.

The chain uses TRBV2 and TRBJ2-3; 10 bases are a match to TRBD1. From germline, CDR1 is SNHLY and CDR2 FYNNEI. V dropped 5 bases and J dropped 3; count of bases not matched to a gene: 2. This CDR3 comprises 14 residues. DNA of the CDR3: TGTGCCAGCAGTTGGGACAGGGGTACAGATACGCAGTATTTT. This gives the protein CASSWDRGTDTQYF.

The chain carries TRBV7-2 and TRBJ2-3, with TRBD2 matching 12 bases. The ends lost 5 bases at V and 6 bases at J; junction bases unmatched: 6. Germline loops: CDR1 SGHTA, CDR2 FQGNSA. CDR3 length equals 15 residues. The CDR3 region is CASSPPLAGGDTQYF. The CDR3 region has the DNA TGTGCCAGCAGCCCCCCACTAGCGGGAGGTGATACGCAGTATTTT.

The chain is built from TRBV15 and TRBJ2-7; the D gene is possibly TRBD2 (6 bases). The V end was cut by 3 bases, the J end by 4 bases, with 13 bases between. Germline V gene lookup returns CDR1 LNHNV and CDR2 YYDKDF (reference sequence). CDR3 size: 14 residues. CDR3 nucleotide sequence: TGTGCCACCAGCAGGGAGCCGCTAGCGTACGAGCAGTACTTC. Amino acids: CATSREPLAYEQYF.

V is TRBV28 and J is TRBJ2-7; the D gene is possibly TRBD1 (6 bases). The germline V gene encodes CDR1 MDHEN and CDR2 SYDVKM. The CDR3 is 14 residues long. Trimming stripped 7 bases from V and 4 bases from J, with 17 bases between. The CDR3 here is CASTAGRGRYEQYF. The CDR3 nucleotides read TGTGCCAGCACCGCCGGCAGGGGCCGTTACGAGCAGTACTTC.

V gene TRBV27 combines with J gene TRBJ1-1; D gene ambiguous. Germline CDR1 and CDR2: MNHEY and SMNVEV (reference sequence). The CDR3 loop spans 13 amino acids. V was pared by 3 bases and J by 7 bases, with 12 bases between. The CDR3 is CASSFRGVGEAFF. The CDR3, as DNA: TGTGCCAGCAGTTTTCGGGGTGTAGGTGAAGCTTTCTTT.

This clone turned up a few times. This rearrangement joins TRBV6-2 or TRBV6-3 to TRBJ1-1, with 10 nucleotides matching TRBD1. The CDR3 runs 16 residues. V dropped 0 bases and J dropped 5; count of bases not matched to a gene: 6. Germline V gene lookup returns CDR1 MNHEY and CDR2 SVGEGT. CDR3 DNA: TGTGCCAGCAGTTACTCGGCTGACAGGGGGCGGACTGAAGCTTTCTTT. This codes for CASSYSADRGRTEAFF.

This chain connects TRBV6-5 to TRBJ1-3; 10 bases fit TRBD1. V gave up 6 bases and J gave up 3 bases; unmatched junction bases: 5. The CDR3 consists of 15 residues. Germline CDR1 reads MNHEY; CDR2 reads SVGAGI. CDR3 DNA sequence: TGTGCCAGCAGGACAGGGGGCAGGAGTGGAAACACCATATATTTT. Translated, it gives CASRTGGRSGNTIYF.

The chain couples TRBV11-3 to TRBJ2-2; 11 nucleotides align to TRBD2. The CDR3 runs to 16 residues. The V gene end was trimmed by 5 bases and the J gene end by 4 bases; junction bases not matched to a gene: 6. CDR1 and CDR2 (germline): SGHNT, YENEEA. This CDR3 reads CASSPRTSGRTGELFF. In nucleotides, the CDR3 is TGTGCCAGCAGCCCGCGGACTAGCGGGCGCACCGGGGAGCTGTTTTTT.

The chain links TRBV6-5 to TRBJ1-2; TRBD1 might be the D (6 bases). Germline CDR1 reads MNHEY; CDR2 reads SVGAGI. Trimming shortened V by 8 bases and J by 8 bases, and 24 bases separated the two germline ends. The CDR3 runs 15 residues. For the CDR3, the DNA is TGTGCCAGCCCCGAAACAGGGTCGAGATGGGGAGGCTACACCTTC. The encoded protein is CASPETGSRWGGYTF.

The V call is TRBV19, the J call TRBJ1-4; perhaps TRBD1 as D (5 bases). V was pared by 3 bases and J by 0 bases, with 17 bases between. CDR1 and CDR2 (germline): LNHDA, SQIVND (reference sequence). CDR3 length: 18 residues. The CDR3 reads CASSMKGRGRATNEKLFF. The DNA of the CDR3 is TGTGCCAGTAGTATGAAGGGGCGGGGCAGAGCAACTAATGAAAAACTGTTTTTT.

CDR3 nucleotides: TGTGCCAGCAGCCCCGCGGAAGAGCAGTTCTTC. Protein: CASSPAEEQFF. The V and J genes are TRBV11-2 and TRBJ2-1; D remains unclear. Germline V lookup: CDR1 SGHAT, CDR2 FQNNGV. This CDR3 comprises 11 residues. The V end lost 5 bases, the J end lost 10 bases, and 9 bases lay between the germline ends.